These 24 T cell receptor beta chains came from one sample sequenced in a study of CD8 T cells in ankylosing spondylitis. Study-wide results and caveats: In ankylosing spondylitis blood, a motif of 7 to 9 highly homologous TCR beta variants appeared characteristic.

Which antigens these TCRs recognize remains unknown. From the 5' RACE reads, TCRdb called clonotypes with MiXCR, one entry per CDR3 protein. The sample lists 350,000 or so distinct CDR3 sequences; roughly 8% were seen once. Material: blood, either unsorted or a sorted T cell fraction (not recorded which). Receptors originate from a male donor with ankylosing spondylitis.

The J gene is TRBJ1-1, the V gene TRBV29-1, with TRBD1 as a possible D gene (6 bases). The CDR3 consists of 14 residues. CDR1 and CDR2 from the germline V gene are SQVTM and ANQGSEA. Trimming removed 6 bases from V and 1 base from J, with 15 bases in between. CDR3 protein: CSVAQGTQNTEAFF. CDR3 sequence (DNA): TGCAGCGTCGCTCAGGGGACACAGAACACTGAAGCTTTCTTT.

In its sample, this clonotype was seen many times. The CDR3 here is CASSPVTLGPYEQYF. The CDR3 bases are TGTGCCAGCTCACCGGTAACACTAGGCCCCTACGAGCAGTACTTC. This sequence joins TRBV18 and TRBJ2-7; tentatively, D is TRBD2 (5 bases). Germline loops: CDR1 KGHSH, CDR2 LQKENI. There are 15 residues in the CDR3. V shed 3 bases and J shed 2 bases, with 14 bases lying between them.

This clonotype was detected many times. The chain carries TRBV18 and TRBJ2-7, with a tentative D call TRBD1 (6 bases). This CDR3 has 15 amino acids. Per germline, CDR1 KGHSH and CDR2 LQKENI. V was cut by 1 base and J by 4 bases, with 14 bases left in between. Here the CDR3 reads CASSPRAGALYEQYF. CDR3 sequence (DNA): TGTGCCAGCTCACCACGGGCAGGGGCGTTATACGAGCAGTACTTC. Looking up the rest from reference TRBV18 and TRBJ2-7 gives the full variable domain: NAGVMQNPRHLVRRRGQEARLRCSPMKGHSHVYWYRQLPEEGLKFMVYLQKENIIDESGMPKERFSAEFPKEGPSILRIQQVVRGDSAAYFCASSPRAGALYEQYFGPGTRLTVT.

This clonotype came up many times. The chain carries TRBV29-1 and TRBJ2-1; 13 nucleotides agree with TRBD2. J gave up 0 bases and V 4 bases, and 15 bases lay outside the gene matches. The CDR3 has 20 residues. Per the germline V gene, CDR1 is SQVTM and CDR2 is ANQGSEA. This CDR3 reads CSVASQLAGGPTSSYNEQFF. In nucleotides, the CDR3 is TGCAGCGTTGCCTCCCAACTAGCGGGAGGGCCTACAAGCTCCTACAATGAGCAGTTCTTC.

On this clonotype itself: The CDR3 does not end in the conserved phenylalanine or tryptophan, so this is likely a read error. The V gene is TRBV10-3, the J gene TRBJ2-7; D gene uncertain. Germline-derived CDR1 and CDR2 are ENHRY and SYGVKD. Trimming took off 0 bases at V and 1 base at J, with 4 bases between the two ends. The CDR3 length is 13 residues. The CDR3 coding sequence is TGTGCCATCAGTGAGTCCGTATCCTACGAGCAGTACCTC. It yields the protein CAISESVSYEQYL.

In its sample, this clonotype was seen many times. The chain joins TRBV20-1 to TRBJ2-5, with D unresolved. The length of the CDR3 is 14 residues. V gave up 3 bases and J gave up 5 bases, with 16 bases separating them. Germline CDR1 and CDR2: DFQATT and SNEGSKA (reference sequence). The CDR3 sequence is CSASKASRRETQYF. The CDR3 bases are TGCAGTGCTAGCAAGGCAAGTCGGCGGGAGACCCAGTACTTC.

V gene TRBV29-1 combines with J gene TRBJ2-5; tentatively, D is TRBD2 (6 bases). Per the germline V gene, CDR1 is SQVTM and CDR2 is ANQGSEA. Trimming shortened V by 3 bases and J by 7 bases, and 6 bases separated the two germline ends. The CDR3 consists of 10 residues. CDR3 residues: CSVEGGTQYF. In DNA, the CDR3 is TGCAGCGTTGAGGGAGGGACCCAGTACTTC.

As DNA, the CDR3 is TGTGCCAGCAGGCTGGCCCCAATTCCAGGGGGATGGGAGACCCAGTACTTC. Translating it yields CASRLAPIPGGWETQYF. The chain carries TRBV7-8 and TRBJ2-5; the match to TRBD1 covers 7 bases. V dropped 6 bases and J dropped 5; count of bases not matched to a gene: 18. In germline, CDR1 is SGHVS, CDR2 FQNEAQ. The CDR3 loop spans 17 amino acids.

This clonotype was detected many times. The rearrangement joins TRBV9 to TRBJ2-1, with 7 bases identical to TRBD2. The CDR3 runs 15 residues. V lost 3 bases, J lost 12 bases, and 15 bases stayed unmatched. Germline V lookup: CDR1 SGDLS, CDR2 YYNGEE. As DNA, the CDR3 is TGTGCCAGCAGCGACCGGGACTACCCGCCCCAAGGGCAGTTCTTC. Its protein is CASSDRDYPPQGQFF. Complete variable domain (other parts from reference TRBV9 and TRBJ2-1): DSGVTQTPKHLITATGQRVTLRCSPRSGDLSVYWYQQSLDQGLQFLIQYYNGEERAKGNILERFSAQQFPDLHSELNLSSLELGDSALYFCASSDRDYPPQGQFFGPGTRLTVL.

This clonotype appeared a few times. The CDR3 sequence: CASSSRRGNPYEQYF. CDR3 coding DNA: TGCGCCAGCAGTTCTCGCAGGGGAAACCCCTACGAGCAGTACTTC. The chain employs TRBV5-1 and TRBJ2-7; D is perhaps TRBD1 (6 bases). The CDR3 has 15 amino acids. The ends were cut back, 5 bases at V and 2 bases at J, with 17 bases in the middle. Per the germline V gene, CDR1 is SGHRS and CDR2 is YFSETQ. The full variable domain, rest sourced from reference TRBV5-1 and TRBJ2-7, is KAGVTQTPRYLIKTRGQQVTLSCSPISGHRSVSWYQQTPGQGLQFLFEYFSETQRNKGNFPGRFSGRQFSNSRSEMNVSTLELGDSALYLCASSSRRGNPYEQYFGPGTRLTVT.

Written as DNA, the CDR3 is TGCAGTGCCATTGTCCGGCGGGAGGCCACAGATACGCAGTATTTT. This sequence encodes CSAIVRREATDTQYF. The chain links TRBV20-1 to TRBJ2-3; 8 positions match TRBD2. With V trimmed by 6 bases and J by 2 bases, 10 bases remained unmatched. CDR1 DFQATT and CDR2 SNEGSKA come from the germline V gene (reference sequence). The CDR3 sequence is 15 residues long.

This clonotype was seen repeatedly, ten times or more. Written as DNA, the CDR3 is TGCGCCAGCAGCTTGGGAGCGGGAGCCTACAATGAGCAGTTCTTC. Translating it yields CASSLGAGAYNEQFF. This chain uses TRBV5-1 with TRBJ2-1, with 8 bases fitting TRBD2. Per the germline V gene, CDR1 is SGHRS and CDR2 is YFSETQ. This CDR3 has 15 residues. V gave up 0 bases and J gave up 2 bases; unmatched junction bases: 1.

Ten or more counts support this clonotype. The genes are TRBV29-1 and TRBJ1-2; no reliable D call. CDR1 is SQVTM and CDR2 is ANQGSEA in the germline V gene. This CDR3 contains 13 residues. The V end was cut by 4 bases, the J end by 3 bases, with 12 bases between. Here the CDR3 DNA reads TGCAGCGTTGCGGGCGGTAAAGACTATGGCTACACCTTC. It codes for CSVAGGKDYGYTF.

This clonotype was detected only a few times. The V call is TRBV7-9, the J call TRBJ1-4; no definite D call. From germline, CDR1 is SEHNR and CDR2 FQNEAQ (reference sequence). V lost 4 bases and J lost 8, with 8 bases in between. The CDR3 covers 12 residues. Here the CDR3 DNA reads TGTGCCAGCAGCTCCAATGCGGAAAAACTGTTTTTT. Translating gives CASSSNAEKLFF.

The rearrangement uses TRBV6-1 and TRBJ2-5; possibly TRBD2 for D (7 bases). The CDR3 is 14 amino acids. Trimming removed 6 bases at V and 5 bases at J, with 16 bases between. Germline values: CDR1 MNHNS, CDR2 SASEGT. The CDR3: CASRKRGGVETQYF. DNA of the CDR3: TGTGCCAGCAGAAAGAGGGGGGGAGTGGAGACCCAGTACTTC.

The chain recombines TRBV11-2 with TRBJ2-7, with D unresolved. The germline V gene encodes CDR1 SGHAT and CDR2 FQNNGV. This CDR3 contains 14 residues. The germline V and J ends were trimmed by 4 bases and 4 bases, with 14 bases remaining between them. In DNA form, the CDR3 reads TGTGCCAGCAGCTATGGCACCCCAGCTTACGAGCAGTACTTC. This codes for CASSYGTPAYEQYF.

This clonotype was detected a few times. This chain connects TRBV12-3 or TRBV12-4 to TRBJ1-1; no reliable D call. The CDR3 consists of 14 residues. V was shortened by 3 bases and J by 4 bases, with 12 bases between the two germline ends. CDR3 sequence reads: CASSLVPPSTEAFF. The CDR3 DNA sequence: TGTGCCAGCAGTTTGGTCCCCCCGAGCACTGAAGCTTTCTTT.

This clonotype has a count of ten or more. The CDR3 DNA reads as TGCAGCGCCCGCGGACAGAGTACGAACACCGGGGAGCTGTTTTTT. Its translation: CSARGQSTNTGELFF. The V and J genes are TRBV29-1 and TRBJ2-2; TRBD1 is a possible D gene (6 bases). This CDR3 has 15 amino acids. The V gene's germline CDR1 is SQVTM and CDR2 ANQGSEA. V was cut by 7 bases and J by 0 bases, with 15 bases left in between.

The genes are TRBV9 and TRBJ2-5; possibly TRBD2 for D (5 bases). The CDR3 consists of 15 residues. V was cut by 0 bases and J by 4 bases, with 13 bases left in between. Germline CDR1 is SGDLS and CDR2 is YYNGEE. In nucleotides, the CDR3 is TGTGCCAGCAGCGTAGTCTCGGGGATGGGAGAGACCCAGTACTTC. This sequence encodes CASSVVSGMGETQYF.

This clonotype was found a few times. The chain joins TRBV27 to TRBJ2-7; 11 positions agree with TRBD1. V dropped 6 bases and J dropped 2; count of bases not matched to a gene: 6. Germline V gene data show CDR1 as MNHEY and CDR2 as SMNVEV (reference sequence). This CDR3 has 15 residues. The CDR3: CASRALGQGAYEQYF. CDR3 bases: TGTGCCAGCAGAGCCTTGGGACAGGGGGCCTACGAGCAGTACTTC.

The V gene is TRBV5-1, the J gene TRBJ2-7; a weak D match, TRBD2 (6 bases). Trimming took 5 bases from V and 5 from J, leaving 23 bases between them. Germline values: CDR1 SGHRS, CDR2 YFSETQ. This CDR3 has 16 amino acids. DNA of the CDR3: TGCGCCAGCAGACATAACCCTAGCGAAGGGATCCACGAGCAGTACTTC. Its protein is CASRHNPSEGIHEQYF. The full variable domain, completed using reference TRBV5-1 and TRBJ2-7, is KAGVTQTPRYLIKTRGQQVTLSCSPISGHRSVSWYQQTPGQGLQFLFEYFSETQRNKGNFPGRFSGRQFSNSRSEMNVSTLELGDSALYLCASRHNPSEGIHEQYFGPGTRLTVT.

Ten or more counts support this clonotype. The chain employs TRBV27 and TRBJ1-6; TRBD1 might be the D (6 bases). Germline assignment: CDR1 MNHEY and CDR2 SMNVEV (reference sequence). Trimming shortened V by 5 bases and J by 10 bases, and 15 bases separated the two germline ends. The CDR3 spans 14 residues. CDR3 loop: CASSIGTSVSPLHF. CDR3 coding DNA: TGTGCCAGCAGTATAGGGACATCCGTATCACCCCTCCACTTT.

This clonotype was found many times. The chain couples TRBV5-1 to TRBJ2-7; the match to TRBD2 covers 11 bases. The trim removed 5 bases at V and 6 bases at J, leaving 7 bases unmatched. The germline V gene encodes CDR1 SGHRS and CDR2 YFSETQ. The CDR3 consists of 14 residues. The CDR3: CASSPTSGSPEQYF. The DNA for the CDR3 is TGCGCCAGCAGTCCTACTAGCGGGAGCCCCGAGCAGTACTTC.

Ten or more counts support this clonotype. The chain uses TRBV28 and TRBJ1-5; TRBD1 is a possible D gene (6 bases). The length of the CDR3 is 14 residues. Deletions cut 7 bases from V and 6 bases from J, with 16 bases between. From germline, CDR1 is MDHEN and CDR2 SYDVKM. The DNA of the CDR3 is TGTGCCAGCACCCCAGGGGCTGGGGTTCAGCCCCAGCATTTT. Translating it yields CASTPGAGVQPQHF.